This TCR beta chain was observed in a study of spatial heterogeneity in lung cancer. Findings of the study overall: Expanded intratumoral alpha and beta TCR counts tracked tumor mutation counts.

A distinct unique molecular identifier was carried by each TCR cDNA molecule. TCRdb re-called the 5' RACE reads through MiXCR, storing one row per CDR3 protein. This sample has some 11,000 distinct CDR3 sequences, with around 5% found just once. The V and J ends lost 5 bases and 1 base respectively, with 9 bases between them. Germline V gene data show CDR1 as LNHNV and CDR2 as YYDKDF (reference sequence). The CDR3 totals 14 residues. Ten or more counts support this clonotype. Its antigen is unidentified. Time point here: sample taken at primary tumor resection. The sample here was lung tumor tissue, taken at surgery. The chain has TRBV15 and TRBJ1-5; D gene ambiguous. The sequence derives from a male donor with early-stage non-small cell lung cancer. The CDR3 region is CATSHDGSNQPQHF. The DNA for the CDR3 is TGTGCCACCAGCCACGACGGGAGCAATCAGCCCCAGCATTTT.